The 8 T cell receptor beta chains in this list originate from one sample, sequenced in a study of blood T cell repertoires in COVID-19. Sequencing used immunoSEQ multiplex PCR; TCRdb keeps in-frame clones, though not all of them. The repertoire has roughly 200,000 clones, 88% of them found once; the top ten carry around 1.5%. The specimen was peripheral blood. The receptor set was obtained from a man aged 18 to 29 with active or convalescent COVID-19.

The J gene is TRBJ2-3, the V gene TRBV2; 13 bases line up with TRBD2. Germline loops: CDR1 SNHLY, CDR2 FYNNEI. The ends lost 6 bases at V and 3 bases at J; junction bases unmatched: 6. The CDR3 has 16 residues. This CDR3 reads CASRLAGGFFTDTQYF. The DNA of the CDR3 is TGTGCCAGCAGACTAGCGGGGGGGTTTTTTACAGATACGCAGTATTTT. The variable domain in full, completed from reference TRBV2 and TRBJ2-3, reads EPEVTQTPSHQVTQMGQEVILRCVPISNHLYFYWYRQILGQKVEFLVSFYNNEISEKSEIFDDQFSVERPDGSNFTLKIRSTKLEDSAMYFCASRLAGGFFTDTQYFGPGTRLTVL.

This rearrangement joins TRBV6-2 or TRBV6-3 to TRBJ2-2; D possibly corresponds to TRBD2 (6 bases). CDR3 length: 15 residues. Germline assignment: CDR1 MNHEY and CDR2 SVGEGT. V was pared by 5 bases and J by 6 bases, with 16 bases between. CDR3 loop: CASSETRVESGELFF. The CDR3 coding sequence is TGTGCCAGCAGTGAGACTAGAGTTGAGTCCGGGGAGCTGTTTTTT.

V and J are TRBV14 and TRBJ2-3; D may be TRBD2 (5 bases). Germline values: CDR1 SGHDN, CDR2 FVKESK. The CDR3 length is 17 residues. The V gene lost 1 base and the J gene lost 2 bases, with 16 bases spanning the gap. As DNA, the CDR3 is TGTGCCAGCAGCCAAGTGCTTCCGGGAAGCCCCACAGATACGCAGTATTTT. This gives the protein CASSQVLPGSPTDTQYF.

The chain's CDR3 is CASSELQGSLTGELFF. The CDR3 region has the DNA TGTGCCAGCAGTGAATTGCAGGGGTCCCTCACCGGGGAGCTGTTTTTT. The J gene is TRBJ2-2, the V gene TRBV2, with D perhaps matching TRBD1 (6 bases). Germline CDR1 and CDR2: SNHLY and FYNNEI. With 2 bases removed from V and 4 bases from J, the gap between germline ends came to 14 bases. The CDR3 is 16 amino acids.

The CDR3 coding sequence is TGTGCCACCAGCAGAGACCCGGGACAGGGGCGCGAGCAGTACTTC. It yields the protein CATSRDPGQGREQYF. This chain links TRBV15 with TRBJ2-7, with 10 bases fitting TRBD1. Germline trimming cut 0 bases from V and 6 bases from J; bases unmatched to any gene: 5. The CDR3 has 15 residues. Germline CDR1 and CDR2: LNHNV and YYDKDF (reference sequence).

This chain joins TRBV6-5 and TRBJ1-5; TRBD1 is a possible D gene (5 bases). CDR3 length equals 15 residues. V lost 7 bases and J lost 0, with 13 bases in between. Germline V gene sequence: CDR1 MNHEY, CDR2 SVGAGI. CDR3 in DNA: TGTGCCAGCATTCAGACAGAAAATAGCAATCAGCCCCAGCATTTT. Residues: CASIQTENSNQPQHF.

V and J are TRBV10-3 and TRBJ1-1; possible D gene TRBD1, 6 bases. Trimming shortened V by 11 bases and J by 11 bases, and 21 bases separated the two germline ends. The CDR3 is made up of 12 amino acids. The germline V gene encodes CDR1 ENHRY and CDR2 SYGVKD. The CDR3 sequence: CAAGDKPNSAFF. The CDR3 coding sequence is TGTGCCGCAGGGGACAAACCTAACTCGGCTTTCTTT.

V is TRBV5-1 and J is TRBJ1-6; a weak D match, TRBD1 (6 bases). This CDR3 region has 16 residues. The germline V gene encodes CDR1 SGHRS and CDR2 YFSETQ. V lost 0 bases to trimming and J lost 4 bases, with 11 bases between them. Here the CDR3 reads CASSLADSSYNSPLHF. The CDR3 DNA sequence: TGCGCCAGCAGCTTGGCGGACAGCAGTTATAATTCACCCCTCCACTTT.